These 3 T cell receptor beta chains were sequenced from one sample in a study of technical replicates of blood from several donors. Only in-frame clones appear in the TCRdb table, and some are missing; sequencing was by immunoSEQ multiplex PCR. This table holds about 81,000 clones, 96% found once. Material for sequencing was T cells isolated from PBMCs. The receptor set was obtained from a human donor in good health.

The chain has TRBV6-5 and TRBJ1-6; 7 bases map to TRBD1. Germline V gene data show CDR1 as MNHEY and CDR2 as SVGAGI. The CDR3 runs to 15 residues. The J segment lost 7 bases and the V segment lost 6 bases, leaving 9 bases of the junction unmatched. This chain's CDR3 is CASSRTGQPNSPLHF. DNA for the CDR3: TGTGCCAGCAGCCGGACAGGCCAGCCGAATTCACCCCTCCACTTT.

The chain recombines TRBV29-1 with TRBJ1-4; D is possibly TRBD1 (5 bases). V lost 6 bases, J lost 0 bases, and 14 bases lay in between. CDR1 is SQVTM and CDR2 is ANQGSEA in the germline V gene. This CDR3 contains 15 residues. Here the CDR3 DNA reads TGCAGCGTCCCTGGGGGGGGAGCAACTAATGAAAAACTGTTTTTT. Translation: CSVPGGGATNEKLFF. Looking up the rest from reference TRBV29-1 and TRBJ1-4 gives the full variable domain: SAVISQKPSRDICQRGTSLTIQCQVDSQVTMMFWYRQQPGQSLTLIATANQGSEATYESGFVIDKFPISRPNLTFSTLTVSNMSPEDSSIYLCSVPGGGATNEKLFFGSGTQLSVL.

The J gene is TRBJ1-2, the V gene TRBV12-5; 10 bases line up with TRBD1. CDR1 and CDR2 (germline): LGHNT, FRNRAP. CDR3 length: 16 amino acids. J was trimmed by 7 bases and V by 4 bases; bases with no gene match: 12. The chain's CDR3 is CASGWGSGTGASGYTF. The DNA for the CDR3 is TGTGCTAGTGGTTGGGGATCCGGGACAGGGGCCTCTGGCTACACCTTC.